This entry lists 10 T cell receptor beta chains sequenced from one sample in a study of cytomegalovirus exposure and HLA in healthy donors listed by TCRdb under 2017. The library was obtained by the immunoSEQ multiplex PCR assay. For the multiplex PCR, a mixture combining 60 forward primers for TCR Vbeta segments and 13 reverse primers for TCR Jbeta segments was used. Here the immuneACCESS table is served through TCRdb, limited to in-frame sequences with V and J called. Missing clones are a known gap in these copies; in checked studies unresolved V genes cover under half, and the rest lacks a known reason. In this sample the table shows about 130,000 clones, roughly 85% of which occur a single time. About 7% of the sample is in the top ten clones. The source material was PBMCs. Source of these receptors: a man aged 40-55 years in good health and CMV-seropositive.

Comments on this clone: One junction end does not reproduce the germline sequence, and a read error may be involved. The rearrangement links TRBV7-9 to TRBJ1-4, with no clear D. Germline V gives CDR1 SEHNR, CDR2 FQNEAQ (reference sequence). This CDR3 has 12 residues. The CDR3 reads CSSSLYEGKLFF. Here the CDR3 DNA reads TGTTCCAGCAGCTTATATGAGGGAAAACTGTTTTTT.

This chain links TRBV6-5 with TRBJ2-3, with D perhaps matching TRBD2 (5 bases). Trimming removed 2 bases from V and 3 bases from J, with 12 bases in between. This CDR3 has 15 amino acids. Germline lookup yields CDR1 MNHEY and CDR2 SVGAGI. CDR3 sequence: CASSYAPGSTDTQYF. Here the CDR3 DNA reads TGTGCCAGCAGTTACGCCCCGGGGTCAACAGATACGCAGTATTTT.

This clone turned up a few times. The CDR3 nucleotides read TGTGCCAGCAGTGAATCCGGGGGTGGCACTGAAGCTTTCTTT. As protein: CASSESGGGTEAFF. V is TRBV25-1 and J is TRBJ1-1, with D possibly matching TRBD1 (5 bases). The length of the CDR3 is 14 residues. V lost 1 base and J 4 bases, leaving 10 bases between the germline ends. CDR1 and CDR2 from the germline V gene are MGHDK and SYGVNS. Based on the CDR3 plus reference TRBV25-1 and TRBJ1-1, the full variable domain is EADIYQTPRYLVIGTGKKITLECSQTMGHDKMYWYQQDPGMELHLIHYSYGVNSTEKGDLSSESTVSRIRTEHFPLTLESARPSHTSQYLCASSESGGGTEAFFGQGTRLTVV.

V usage is TRBV2 and J usage is TRBJ2-1; a weak D match, TRBD2 (5 bases). V lost 6 bases and J lost 11, with 14 bases in between. Germline V gene lookup returns CDR1 SNHLY and CDR2 FYNNEI. The CDR3 has 12 amino acids. The CDR3 reads CASRPLENKQFF. Here the CDR3 DNA reads TGTGCCAGCAGGCCACTAGAAAATAAGCAGTTCTTC. The full variable domain, completed using reference TRBV2 and TRBJ2-1, is EPEVTQTPSHQVTQMGQEVILRCVPISNHLYFYWYRQILGQKVEFLVSFYNNEISEKSEIFDDQFSVERPDGSNFTLKIRSTKLEDSAMYFCASRPLENKQFFGPGTRLTVL.

This clone was recorded once. This chain links TRBV18 with TRBJ1-1; tentatively, D is TRBD1 (5 bases). Germline V gives CDR1 KGHSH, CDR2 LQKENI. This CDR3 has 12 amino acids. With 5 bases removed from V and 3 bases from J, the gap between germline ends came to 7 bases. CDR3 nucleotide sequence: TGTGCCAGCTCAATAGGGGACACTGAAGCTTTCTTT. This codes for CASSIGDTEAFF.

The chain carries TRBV5-1 and TRBJ1-1; TRBD1 is a possible D gene (5 bases). V gave up 3 bases and J gave up 2 bases, with 17 bases separating them. CDR3 length equals 16 residues. In germline, CDR1 is SGHRS, CDR2 YFSETQ. The CDR3 here is CASSSWLAGDNTEAFF. The CDR3 nucleotides read TGCGCCAGCAGCTCTTGGTTAGCGGGGGACAACACTGAAGCTTTCTTT.

V is TRBV6-5 and J is TRBJ2-7; 14 positions match TRBD2. Germline CDR1 reads MNHEY; CDR2 reads SVGAGI. CDR3 length: 16 residues. V trimming: 2 bases; J trimming: 4 bases; junction bases outside the gene matches: 4. The CDR3 sequence: CASSYRGTSGSYEQYF. CDR3 bases: TGTGCCAGCAGTTACCGGGGGACTAGCGGGAGTTACGAGCAGTACTTC.

This rearrangement joins TRBV29-1 to TRBJ2-5; D not resolved. The CDR3 consists of 10 residues. The V and J ends lost 6 bases and 4 bases respectively, with 6 bases between them. The germline gives CDR1 SQVTM, CDR2 ANQGSEA. CDR3 sequence: CSVATETQYF. CDR3 bases: TGCAGCGTAGCTACAGAGACCCAGTACTTC.

CDR3 region: CASSEAFEAFF. CDR3 DNA sequence: TGTGCCAGCAGTGAGGCCTTTGAAGCTTTCTTT. The chain has TRBV6-1 and TRBJ1-1, with unresolved D. Between the trimmed V and J ends, which lost 3 bases and 7 bases, there was a span of 6 bases. CDR1 and CDR2 from the germline V gene are MNHNS and SASEGT. The CDR3 spans 11 residues.

V is TRBV6-5 and J is TRBJ1-6, with 10 bases identical to TRBD1. J gave up 10 bases and V 5 bases, and 2 bases lay outside the gene matches. The CDR3 totals 13 residues. Germline assignment: CDR1 MNHEY and CDR2 SVGAGI. The CDR3: CASSKTGGSPLHF. CDR3 coding DNA: TGTGCCAGCAGTAAGACAGGGGGCTCACCCCTCCACTTT.